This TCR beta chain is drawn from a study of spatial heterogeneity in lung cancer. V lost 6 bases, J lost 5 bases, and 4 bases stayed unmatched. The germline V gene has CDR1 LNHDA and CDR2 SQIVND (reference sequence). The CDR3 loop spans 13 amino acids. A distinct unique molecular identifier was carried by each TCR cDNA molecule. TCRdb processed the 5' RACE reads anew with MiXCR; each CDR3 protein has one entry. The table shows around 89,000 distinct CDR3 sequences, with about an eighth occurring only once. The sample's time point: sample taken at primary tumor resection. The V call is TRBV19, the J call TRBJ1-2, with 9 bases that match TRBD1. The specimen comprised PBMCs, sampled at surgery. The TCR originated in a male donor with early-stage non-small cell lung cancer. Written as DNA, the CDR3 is TGTGCCAGTAGGACCGGGACAGGGTATGGCTACACCTTC. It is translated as CASRTGTGYGYTF.